This note documents a single T cell receptor beta chain sequence. The antigen remains undetermined. This entry comes from a study of cytomegalovirus exposure and HLA in healthy donors. The study, taken as a whole, reports: The study had only CMV serostatus as immune exposure information. Most of the TCR beta V segments (in an earlier analysis) were productive either about 87% or about 30% of the time.

PCR was performed using 60 Vbeta and 13 Jbeta primers. As handled by the study authors: As a later analysis found, there were 70 million to 80 million unique TCR beta chains, of which roughly 11 million were shared. Libraries were prepared by immunoSEQ multiplex PCR; TCRdb keeps only in-frame clonotypes and omits some of them. V, J and clone size are those of that table, while D and trimming were read from the DNA. In the table there are some 160,000 clones, over 60% of which are singletons. The ends lost 3 bases at V and 8 bases at J; junction bases unmatched: 7. This CDR3 has 14 residues. Germline lookup yields CDR1 SGHDT and CDR2 YYEEEE.

This TCR was recovered from a woman aged 30 to 39 in good health and CMV-seronegative. The specimen was PBMCs. The rearrangement uses TRBV5-6 and TRBJ2-1; 8 bases are shared with TRBD2. In DNA form, the CDR3 reads TGTGCCAGCAGCTCTGGACTAGCAGGGCATGAGCAGTTCTTC. It yields the protein CASSSGLAGHEQFF.